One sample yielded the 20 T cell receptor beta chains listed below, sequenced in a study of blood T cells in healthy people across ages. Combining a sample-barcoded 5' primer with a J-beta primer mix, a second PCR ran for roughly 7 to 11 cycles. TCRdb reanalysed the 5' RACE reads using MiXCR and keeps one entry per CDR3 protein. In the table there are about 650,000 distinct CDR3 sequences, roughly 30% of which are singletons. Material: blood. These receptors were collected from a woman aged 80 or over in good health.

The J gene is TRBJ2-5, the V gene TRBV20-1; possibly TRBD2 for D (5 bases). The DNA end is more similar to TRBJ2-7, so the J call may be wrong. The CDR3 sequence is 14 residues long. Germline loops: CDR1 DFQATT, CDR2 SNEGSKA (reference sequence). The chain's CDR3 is CSAPPADSPYEQYF. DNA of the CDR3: TGCAGTGCCCCCCCGGCGGACTCGCCCTACGAGCAGTACTTC.

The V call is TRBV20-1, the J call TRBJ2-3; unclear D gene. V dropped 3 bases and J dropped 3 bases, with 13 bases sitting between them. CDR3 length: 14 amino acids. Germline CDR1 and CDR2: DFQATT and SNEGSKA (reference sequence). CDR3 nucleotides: TGCAGTGCTAGGATTCCTGCGGTGACAGATACGCAGTATTTT. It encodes CSARIPAVTDTQYF.

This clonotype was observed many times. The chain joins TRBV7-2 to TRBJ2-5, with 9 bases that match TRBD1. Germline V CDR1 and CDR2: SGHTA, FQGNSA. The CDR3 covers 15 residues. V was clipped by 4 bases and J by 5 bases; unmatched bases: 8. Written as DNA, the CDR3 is TGTGCCAGCAGCTACCGGGACAGGGTATACGAGACCCAGTACTTC. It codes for CASSYRDRVYETQYF.

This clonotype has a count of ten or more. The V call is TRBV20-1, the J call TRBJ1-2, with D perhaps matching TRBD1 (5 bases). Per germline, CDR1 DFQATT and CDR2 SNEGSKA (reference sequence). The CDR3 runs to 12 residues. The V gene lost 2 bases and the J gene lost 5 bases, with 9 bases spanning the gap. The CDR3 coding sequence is TGCAGTGCTAGAATCCCAGGGTATGGCTACACCTTC. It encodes CSARIPGYGYTF.

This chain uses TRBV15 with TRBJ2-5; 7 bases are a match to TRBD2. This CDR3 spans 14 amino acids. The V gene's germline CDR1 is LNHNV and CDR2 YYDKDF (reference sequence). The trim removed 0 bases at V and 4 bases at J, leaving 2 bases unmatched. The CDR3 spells CATSREGEGETQYF. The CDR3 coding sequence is TGTGCCACCAGCAGAGAAGGGGAGGGAGAGACCCAGTACTTC.

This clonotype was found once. DNA of the CDR3: TGTGCCAGCAGCTCGCTAGCGGGAGAGGGCACAGATACGCAGTATTTT. Translating gives CASSSLAGEGTDTQYF. V and J are TRBV7-2 and TRBJ2-3, with 10 bases aligning to TRBD2. The CDR3 is 16 amino acids. Looked up from germline, CDR1 is SGHTA and CDR2 is FQGNSA. Trimming cost V 4 bases and J 1 base; bases outside gene matches: 5.

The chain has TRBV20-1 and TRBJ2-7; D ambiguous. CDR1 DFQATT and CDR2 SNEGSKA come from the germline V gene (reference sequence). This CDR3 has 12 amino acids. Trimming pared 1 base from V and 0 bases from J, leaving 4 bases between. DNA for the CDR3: TGCAGTGCTAGAGGGGGCTCCTACGAGCAGTACTTC. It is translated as CSARGGSYEQYF.

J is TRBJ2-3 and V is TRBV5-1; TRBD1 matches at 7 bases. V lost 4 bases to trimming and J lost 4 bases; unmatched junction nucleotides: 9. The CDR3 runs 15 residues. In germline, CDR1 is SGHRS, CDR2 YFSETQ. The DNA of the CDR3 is TGCGCCAGCAGCCGACGACAGGGAGACGCAGATACGCAGTATTTT. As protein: CASSRRQGDADTQYF.

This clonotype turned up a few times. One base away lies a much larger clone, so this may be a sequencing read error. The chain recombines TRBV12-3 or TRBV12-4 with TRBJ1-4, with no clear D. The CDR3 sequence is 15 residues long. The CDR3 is CVSSAQFATNEKLFF. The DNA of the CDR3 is TGTGTCAGCAGCGCACAGTTTGCAACTAATGAAAAACTGTTTTTT.

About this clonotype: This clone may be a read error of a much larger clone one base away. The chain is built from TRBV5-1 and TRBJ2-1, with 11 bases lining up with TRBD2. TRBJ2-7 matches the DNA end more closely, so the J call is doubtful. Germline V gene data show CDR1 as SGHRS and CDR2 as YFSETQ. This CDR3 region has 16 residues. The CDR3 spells CASSLSLAGGQNEQYF. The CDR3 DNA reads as TGCGCCAGCAGCTTGTCGCTAGCGGGGGGACAAAATGAGCAGTACTTC.

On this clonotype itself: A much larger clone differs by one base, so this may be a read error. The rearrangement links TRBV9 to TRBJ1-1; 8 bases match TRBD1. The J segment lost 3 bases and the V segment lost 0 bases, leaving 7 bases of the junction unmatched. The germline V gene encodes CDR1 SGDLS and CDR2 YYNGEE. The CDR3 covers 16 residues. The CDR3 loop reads CASSVGWTGRDTEAFF. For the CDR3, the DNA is TGTGCCAGCAGCGTAGGTTGGACAGGGAGGGACACTGAAGCTTTCTTT.

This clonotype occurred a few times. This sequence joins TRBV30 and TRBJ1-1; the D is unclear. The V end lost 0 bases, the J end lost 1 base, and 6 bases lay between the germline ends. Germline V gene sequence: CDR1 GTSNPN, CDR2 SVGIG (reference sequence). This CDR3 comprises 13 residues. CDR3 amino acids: CAWSVTRNTEAFF. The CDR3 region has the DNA TGTGCCTGGAGTGTAACCAGGAACACTGAAGCTTTCTTT.

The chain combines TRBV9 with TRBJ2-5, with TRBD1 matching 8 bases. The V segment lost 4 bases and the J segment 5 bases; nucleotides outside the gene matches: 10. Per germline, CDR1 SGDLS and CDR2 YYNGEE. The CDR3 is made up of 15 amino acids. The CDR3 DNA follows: TGTGCCAGCAGCCTCAGCCCCGGACAGGGCGAGACCCAGTACTTC. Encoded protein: CASSLSPGQGETQYF.

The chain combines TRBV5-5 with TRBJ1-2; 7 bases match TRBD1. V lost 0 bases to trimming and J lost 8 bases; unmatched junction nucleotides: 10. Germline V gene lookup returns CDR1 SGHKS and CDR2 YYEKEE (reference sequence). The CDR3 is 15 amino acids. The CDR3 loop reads CASSLVAGGLLGYTF. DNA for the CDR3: TGTGCCAGCAGCTTGGTGGCAGGGGGACTCCTGGGCTACACCTTC.

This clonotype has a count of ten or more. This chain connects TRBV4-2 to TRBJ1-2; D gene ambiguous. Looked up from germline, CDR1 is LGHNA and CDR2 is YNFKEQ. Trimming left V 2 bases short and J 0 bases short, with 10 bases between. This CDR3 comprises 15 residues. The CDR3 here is CASSQSLPANYGYTF. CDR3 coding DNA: TGTGCCAGCAGCCAAAGTCTCCCAGCTAACTATGGCTACACCTTC.

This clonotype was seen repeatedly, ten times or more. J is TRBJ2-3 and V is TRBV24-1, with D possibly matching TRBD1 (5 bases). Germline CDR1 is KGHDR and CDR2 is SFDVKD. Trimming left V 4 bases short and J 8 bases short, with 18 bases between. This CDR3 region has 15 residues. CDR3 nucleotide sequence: TGTGCCACCAGTGACTCAAGTGGATTCCAGGGTACGCAGTATTTT. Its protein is CATSDSSGFQGTQYF.

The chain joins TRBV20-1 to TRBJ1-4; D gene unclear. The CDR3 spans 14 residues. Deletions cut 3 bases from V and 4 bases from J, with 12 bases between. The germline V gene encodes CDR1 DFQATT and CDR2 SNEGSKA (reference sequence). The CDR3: CSARPGIVNEKLFF. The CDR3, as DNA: TGCAGTGCTAGGCCCGGGATCGTTAATGAAAAACTGTTTTTT.

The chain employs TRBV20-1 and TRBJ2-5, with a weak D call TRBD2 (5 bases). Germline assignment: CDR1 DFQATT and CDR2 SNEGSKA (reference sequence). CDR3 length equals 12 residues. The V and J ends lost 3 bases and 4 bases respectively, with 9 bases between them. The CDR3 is CSARLASETQYF. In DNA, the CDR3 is TGCAGTGCTAGGCTAGCTTCAGAGACCCAGTACTTC.

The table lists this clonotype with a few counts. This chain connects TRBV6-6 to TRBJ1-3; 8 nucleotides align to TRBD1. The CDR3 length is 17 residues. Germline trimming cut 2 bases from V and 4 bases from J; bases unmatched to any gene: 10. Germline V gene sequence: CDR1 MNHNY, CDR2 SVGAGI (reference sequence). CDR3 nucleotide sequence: TGTGCCAGCAGTTACCCGACAGGGGCCGGCTCAGGAAACACCATATATTTT. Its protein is CASSYPTGAGSGNTIYF.

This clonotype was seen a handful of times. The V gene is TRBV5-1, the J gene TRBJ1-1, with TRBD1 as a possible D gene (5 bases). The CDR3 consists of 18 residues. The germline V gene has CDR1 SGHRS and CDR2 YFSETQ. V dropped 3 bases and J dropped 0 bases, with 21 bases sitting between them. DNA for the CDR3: TGCGCCAGCAGCTCGCATATCAAGACAGTAGGGCTGAACACTGAAGCTTTCTTT. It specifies CASSSHIKTVGLNTEAFF.